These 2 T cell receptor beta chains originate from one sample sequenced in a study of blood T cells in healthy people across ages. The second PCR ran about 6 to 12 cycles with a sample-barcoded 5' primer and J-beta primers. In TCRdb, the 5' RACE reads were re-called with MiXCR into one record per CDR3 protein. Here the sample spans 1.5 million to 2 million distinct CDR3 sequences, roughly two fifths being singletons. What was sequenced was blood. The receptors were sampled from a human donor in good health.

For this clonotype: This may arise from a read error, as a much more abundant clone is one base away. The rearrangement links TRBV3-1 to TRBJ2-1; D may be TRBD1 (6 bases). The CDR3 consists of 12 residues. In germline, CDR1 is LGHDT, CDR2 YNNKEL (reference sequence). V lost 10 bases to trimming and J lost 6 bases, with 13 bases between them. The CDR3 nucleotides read TGTGCCATCGGACAGAACTGCAATGAGCAGTTCTTC. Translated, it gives CAIGQNCNEQFF.

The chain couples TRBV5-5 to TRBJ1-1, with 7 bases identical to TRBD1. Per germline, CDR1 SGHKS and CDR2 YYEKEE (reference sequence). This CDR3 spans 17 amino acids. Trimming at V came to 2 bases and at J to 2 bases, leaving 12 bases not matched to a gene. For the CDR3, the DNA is TGTGCCAGCAGCTTAACAACAGGGGTGGATCTAAACACTGAAGCTTTCTTT. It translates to CASSLTTGVDLNTEAFF.